Shown below are 30 T cell receptor beta chains from a single sample sequenced in a study of T cell changes during pregnancy in multiple sclerosis. Produced via immunoSEQ multiplex PCR; TCRdb's table is partial and in-frame only. The sample records 45,000 to 60,000 clones, roughly 90% being singletons. The sequenced sample was CD8+ T cells from peripheral blood mononuclear cells, obtained before pregnancy. These receptors all come from a female donor with multiple sclerosis, enrolled in a pregnancy study.

The chain uses TRBV5-5 and TRBJ2-1; tentatively, D is TRBD2 (5 bases). Trimming removed 4 bases from V and 3 bases from J, with 8 bases in between. Looked up from germline, CDR1 is SGHKS and CDR2 is YYEKEE (reference sequence). The CDR3 sequence is 13 residues long. CDR3 sequence reads: CASSRGLYNEQFF. Here the CDR3 DNA reads TGTGCCAGCAGCCGCGGACTCTACAATGAGCAGTTCTTC.

The chain employs TRBV6-4 and TRBJ2-3, with no clear D. Germline V CDR1 and CDR2: MRHNA, SNTAGT. CDR3 size: 17 residues. V shed 7 bases and J shed 1 base, with 21 bases lying between them. CDR3 coding DNA: TGTGCCAGCAATCAAACACGTACTATAAGCGGCACAGATACGCAGTATTTT. Translating it yields CASNQTRTISGTDTQYF.

This sequence joins TRBV5-1 and TRBJ2-1; 9 bases match TRBD1. This CDR3 has 14 residues. V trimming: 5 bases; J trimming: 10 bases; junction bases outside the gene matches: 10. Germline lookup yields CDR1 SGHRS and CDR2 YFSETQ. The CDR3 DNA is TGCGCCAGCAGACCCGAGCTACAGGGGGCAGAGCAGTTCTTC. Residues: CASRPELQGAEQFF.

This clone was observed a single time. The chain combines TRBV6-4 with TRBJ2-1; 9 bases match TRBD2. The CDR3 has 16 residues. After removal of 0 bases from V and 7 bases from J, the junction contained 7 bases not matched to a gene. Germline V CDR1 and CDR2: MRHNA, SNTAGT. The CDR3, as DNA: TGTGCCAGCAGTGACTCGAGGCGGGGGGGCCGGAATGAGCAGTTCTTC. Protein: CASSDSRRGGRNEQFF.

The chain is built from TRBV7-9 and TRBJ2-1, with TRBD2 matching over 7 bases. Germline V gene sequence: CDR1 SEHNR, CDR2 FQNEAQ (reference sequence). This CDR3 comprises 13 residues. The ends lost 5 bases at V and 4 bases at J; junction bases unmatched: 2. CDR3 coding DNA: TGTGCCAGCAGCGCGGGAGAGTACAATGAGCAGTTCTTC. Protein product: CASSAGEYNEQFF.

The chain carries TRBV7-9 and TRBJ2-7; 7 nucleotides match TRBD1. The trim removed 4 bases at V and 0 bases at J, leaving 3 bases unmatched. From germline, CDR1 is SEHNR and CDR2 FQNEAQ (reference sequence). The CDR3 contains 14 residues. The CDR3 DNA sequence: TGTGCCAGCAGCTCCGGGACAGCCTCCTACGAGCAGTACTTC. Translated, it gives CASSSGTASYEQYF.

This clone has a single count. The rearrangement uses TRBV9 and TRBJ1-2; D not certain. V dropped 0 bases and J dropped 3 bases, with 9 bases sitting between them. The CDR3 loop spans 14 amino acids. The V gene's germline CDR1 is SGDLS and CDR2 YYNGEE. The CDR3 nucleotides are TGTGCCAGCAGCGTAGCTTGGAGTGACTATGGCTACACCTTC. It codes for CASSVAWSDYGYTF. Together with reference TRBV9 and TRBJ1-2, the CDR3 gives the full variable domain: DSGVTQTPKHLITATGQRVTLRCSPRSGDLSVYWYQQSLDQGLQFLIQYYNGEERAKGNILERFSAQQFPDLHSELNLSSLELGDSALYFCASSVAWSDYGYTFGSGTRLTVV.

J is TRBJ2-7 and V is TRBV5-1; D is unresolved. The CDR3 loop spans 14 amino acids. Germline V gene sequence: CDR1 SGHRS, CDR2 YFSETQ. V was shortened by 3 bases and J by 3 bases, with 13 bases between the two germline ends. The CDR3 DNA sequence: TGCGCCAGCAGCTCCCGTGAACTACTCTACGAGCAGTACTTC. This sequence encodes CASSSRELLYEQYF. The full variable domain, rest sourced from reference TRBV5-1 and TRBJ2-7, is KAGVTQTPRYLIKTRGQQVTLSCSPISGHRSVSWYQQTPGQGLQFLFEYFSETQRNKGNFPGRFSGRQFSNSRSEMNVSTLELGDSALYLCASSSRELLYEQYFGPGTRLTVT.

This chain links TRBV2 with TRBJ2-1; 10 nucleotides line up with TRBD1. J gave up 5 bases and V 6 bases, and 10 bases lay outside the gene matches. The length of the CDR3 is 16 residues. Germline CDR1 SNHLY, CDR2 FYNNEI. This CDR3 is CASRTPPGQGHNEQFF. CDR3 DNA sequence: TGTGCCAGCAGGACCCCACCGGGACAGGGGCACAATGAGCAGTTCTTC.

The CDR3 DNA reads as TGTGCCATCGGAGAGGGCGGGCCCGCCTACGAGCAGTACTTC. Encoded protein: CAIGEGGPAYEQYF. This rearrangement joins TRBV10-3 to TRBJ2-7, with D possibly being TRBD2 (5 bases). The ends were cut back, 8 bases at V and 2 bases at J, with 16 bases in the middle. This CDR3 contains 14 residues. Looked up from germline, CDR1 is ENHRY and CDR2 is SYGVKD.

This clone was seen ten or more times. The V and J genes are TRBV10-3 and TRBJ2-7; 8 bases map to TRBD1. Looked up from germline, CDR1 is ENHRY and CDR2 is SYGVKD. V trimming: 2 bases; J trimming: 5 bases; junction bases outside the gene matches: 5. The CDR3 has 14 residues. In nucleotides, the CDR3 is TGTGCCATCAGTGAGCCCGACAGGGGAAACGAGCAGTACTTC. It encodes CAISEPDRGNEQYF.

The CDR3 region is CASSQESRGSYEQYF. The CDR3 nucleotides are TGCGCCAGCAGCCAAGAATCCAGGGGCTCCTACGAGCAGTACTTC. The V and J genes are TRBV4-1 and TRBJ2-7; D may be TRBD1 (6 bases). V lost 0 bases to trimming and J lost 0 bases, with 9 bases between them. Per the germline V gene, CDR1 is MGHRA and CDR2 is YSYEKL. This CDR3 spans 15 amino acids.

The chain is built from TRBV21-1 and TRBJ1-6; the table's TRBD1 call for D was not verified on the DNA. TRBV21-1 is classified as a pseudogene. The length of the CDR3 is 21 residues. CDR3: CASSKRGDKADSYSYNSPLHF. For the CDR3, the DNA is TGTGCCAGCAGCAAAAGGGGTGACAAGGCGGATAGCTACTCCTATAATTCACCCCTCCACTTT.

The genes are TRBV5-4 and TRBJ2-2; 8 positions agree with TRBD2. Germline values: CDR1 SGHNT, CDR2 YYREEE (reference sequence). After removal of 4 bases from V and 5 bases from J, the junction contained 7 bases not matched to a gene. The CDR3 runs to 15 residues. In DNA form, the CDR3 reads TGTGCCAGCAGCCCTGACGGGAGGGGGACCGGGGAGCTGTTTTTT. It translates to CASSPDGRGTGELFF. The full variable domain, in which reference TRBV5-4 and TRBJ2-2 provide the parts outside the CDR3, is ETGVTQSPTHLIKTRGQQVTLRCSSQSGHNTVSWYQQALGQGPQFIFQYYREEENGRGNFPPRFSGLQFPNYSSELNVNALELDDSALYLCASSPDGRGTGELFFGEGSRLTVL.

The table lists this clone with a count of one. J is TRBJ2-3 and V is TRBV7-2, with 7 nucleotides matching TRBD1. Germline V gives CDR1 SGHTA, CDR2 FQGNSA. J was trimmed by 1 base and V by 5 bases; bases with no gene match: 18. The CDR3 totals 19 residues. The CDR3 reads CASSPKTDRTTRGTDTQYF. CDR3 nucleotides: TGTGCCAGCAGCCCAAAGACGGACAGGACCACCCGGGGCACAGATACGCAGTATTTT.

The genes are TRBV2 and TRBJ2-2; 7 bases are shared with TRBD2. V lost 10 bases to trimming and J lost 6 bases; unmatched junction nucleotides: 14. The V gene's germline CDR1 is SNHLY and CDR2 FYNNEI. The CDR3 runs to 15 residues. The CDR3 nucleotides read TGTGCCACTCCGGGGAGGGGCAGCGGACCCGGGGAGCTGTTTTTT. Translation: CATPGRGSGPGELFF.

This chain connects TRBV5-6 to TRBJ2-7, with D maybe TRBD1 (6 bases). Germline CDR1 and CDR2: SGHDT and YYEEEE. The CDR3 sequence is 13 residues long. V lost 4 bases and J 1 base, leaving 9 bases between the germline ends. In DNA form, the CDR3 reads TGTGCCAGCAGCCTGGGACATTCCTACGAGCAGTACTTC. This codes for CASSLGHSYEQYF. The complete variable domain, with remaining parts taken from reference TRBV5-6 and TRBJ2-7, reads DAGVTQSPTHLIKTRGQQVTLRCSPKSGHDTVSWYQQALGQGPQFIFQYYEEEERQRGNFPDRFSGHQFPNYSSELNVNALLLGDSALYLCASSLGHSYEQYFGPGTRLTVT.

The chain combines TRBV6-4 with TRBJ1-1, with 8 nucleotides matching TRBD1. Germline V lookup: CDR1 MRHNA, CDR2 SNTAGT. V shed 6 bases and J 1 base; nucleotides not matched to a gene: 4. The CDR3 is 14 amino acids. The CDR3 spells CASREGTGNTEAFF. CDR3 bases: TGTGCCAGCAGAGAGGGGACAGGGAACACTGAAGCTTTCTTT.

This chain uses TRBV5-6 with TRBJ1-1, with 8 positions matching TRBD1. CDR1 and CDR2 (germline): SGHDT, YYEEEE. The V gene end was trimmed by 0 bases and the J gene end by 6 bases; junction bases not matched to a gene: 4. The CDR3 loop spans 14 amino acids. The CDR3 DNA reads as TGTGCCAGCAGCTTGGGACAGGGGAGCTCTGAAGCTTTCTTT. This translates into CASSLGQGSSEAFF.

The sample holds one count of this clone. The chain carries TRBV18 and TRBJ1-1, with a weak D call TRBD1 (6 bases). CDR1 is KGHSH and CDR2 is LQKENI in the germline V gene. V lost 0 bases, J lost 8 bases, and 13 bases lay in between. The CDR3 length is 14 residues. DNA for the CDR3: TGTGCCAGCTCACCACCTAACAGACAGGTCGAAGCTTTCTTT. Its translation is CASSPPNRQVEAFF.

This chain connects TRBV7-8 to TRBJ2-1; no firm D call. Germline-derived CDR1 and CDR2 are SGHVS and FQNEAQ. The CDR3 loop spans 14 amino acids. V was cut by 5 bases and J by 7 bases, with 15 bases left in between. As DNA, the CDR3 is TGTGCCAGCAGCGACGGAGCTGCTTGGAATGAGCAGTTCTTC. Amino acid sequence: CASSDGAAWNEQFF.

The count of this clone is one. V and J are TRBV27 and TRBJ1-6, with D tentatively TRBD1 (5 bases). This CDR3 is built from 17 residues. CDR1 is MNHEY and CDR2 is SMNVEV in the germline V gene (reference sequence). V was cut by 6 bases and J by 7 bases, with 22 bases left in between. The CDR3 spells CASSPWMVKQENSPLHF. CDR3 in DNA: TGTGCCAGCAGCCCTTGGATGGTAAAACAGGAAAATTCACCCCTCCACTTT.

This chain connects TRBV7-6 to TRBJ2-7; the match to TRBD1 covers 8 bases. The trim removed 5 bases at V and 7 bases at J, leaving 22 bases unmatched. The germline V gene has CDR1 SGHVS and CDR2 FNYEAQ. The CDR3 contains 18 residues. CDR3 in amino acids: CASSPYRQGSLSMGEQYF. DNA for the CDR3: TGTGCCAGCAGCCCCTATCGACAGGGGAGCCTATCAATGGGAGAGCAGTACTTC. The variable domain in full, with the rest retrieved from reference TRBV7-6 and TRBJ2-7, is GAGVSQSPRYKVTKRGQDVALRCDPISGHVSLYWYRQALGQGPEFLTYFNYEAQQDKSGLPNDRFSAERPEGSISTLTIQRTEQRDSAMYRCASSPYRQGSLSMGEQYFGPGTRLTVT.

Remarks on this clone: Other nucleotide sequences from this sample produce the same CDR3. This sequence joins TRBV9 and TRBJ1-2; the D gene is possibly TRBD1 (6 bases). The CDR3 spans 14 residues. The V gene lost 3 bases and the J gene lost 6 bases, with 15 bases spanning the gap. Germline loops: CDR1 SGDLS, CDR2 YYNGEE. CDR3 residues: CASSAPTGGHGYTF. DNA for the CDR3: TGTGCCAGCAGCGCCCCGACAGGAGGCCATGGCTACACCTTC.

V and J are TRBV5-4 and TRBJ1-1; 10 bases are shared with TRBD1. V was pared by 4 bases and J by 5 bases, with 11 bases of the junction left unmatched. The CDR3 totals 16 residues. Looked up from germline, CDR1 is SGHNT and CDR2 is YYREEE (reference sequence). The CDR3 DNA reads TGTGCCAGCAGCCAACGGGACAGGGGTGGGTTTACTGAAGCTTTCTTT. It specifies CASSQRDRGGFTEAFF.

The chain carries TRBV9 and TRBJ2-3; the D is unclear. This CDR3 contains 14 residues. CDR1 is SGDLS, CDR2 YYNGEE, per germline. Trimming took off 0 bases at V and 3 bases at J, with 8 bases between the two ends. DNA for the CDR3: TGTGCCAGCAGCGTAGCATGGAGAACAGATACGCAGTATTTT. Its protein product is CASSVAWRTDTQYF. Complete variable domain (other parts from reference TRBV9 and TRBJ2-3): DSGVTQTPKHLITATGQRVTLRCSPRSGDLSVYWYQQSLDQGLQFLIQYYNGEERAKGNILERFSAQQFPDLHSELNLSSLELGDSALYFCASSVAWRTDTQYFGPGTRLTVL.

The rearrangement joins TRBV21-1 to TRBJ1-5; TRBD1, the table's D call, was not compared with the DNA. TRBV21-1 is designated a pseudogene. This CDR3 region has 15 residues. The CDR3 sequence is CASSKGRQFNQPQHF. As DNA, the CDR3 is TGTGCCAGCAGCAAAGGACGACAGTTCAATCAGCCCCAGCATTTT.

This chain links TRBV13 with TRBJ2-6; perhaps TRBD1 as D (5 bases). CDR3 length: 17 residues. Trimming stripped 1 base from V and 0 bases from J, with 10 bases between. Germline CDR1 reads PRHDT; CDR2 reads FYEKMQ (reference sequence). CDR3 residues: CASSLADSDSGANVLTF. CDR3 DNA sequence: TGTGCCAGCAGCTTAGCAGACAGCGACTCTGGGGCCAACGTCCTGACTTTC.

This clone is a singleton in its sample. The gene calls are TRBV5-4 and TRBJ1-4; 10 bases map to TRBD1. Germline assignment: CDR1 SGHNT and CDR2 YYREEE (reference sequence). V dropped 4 bases and J dropped 6; count of bases not matched to a gene: 3. The CDR3 has 14 amino acids. Here the CDR3 reads CASSPGTGDEKLFF. In DNA form, the CDR3 reads TGTGCCAGCAGCCCCGGGACAGGGGATGAAAAACTGTTTTTT.

In this sample, this clone turned up once. The V call is TRBV7-6, the J call TRBJ2-7; TRBD2 matches 8 bases. Trimming at V came to 3 bases and at J to 3 bases, leaving 7 bases not matched to a gene. Germline V gene data show CDR1 as SGHVS and CDR2 as FNYEAQ. CDR3 length: 15 amino acids. CDR3 nucleotide sequence: TGTGCCAGCAGCTTGGCGGGGGGAGGGGGCTACGAGCAGTACTTC. This sequence encodes CASSLAGGGGYEQYF.